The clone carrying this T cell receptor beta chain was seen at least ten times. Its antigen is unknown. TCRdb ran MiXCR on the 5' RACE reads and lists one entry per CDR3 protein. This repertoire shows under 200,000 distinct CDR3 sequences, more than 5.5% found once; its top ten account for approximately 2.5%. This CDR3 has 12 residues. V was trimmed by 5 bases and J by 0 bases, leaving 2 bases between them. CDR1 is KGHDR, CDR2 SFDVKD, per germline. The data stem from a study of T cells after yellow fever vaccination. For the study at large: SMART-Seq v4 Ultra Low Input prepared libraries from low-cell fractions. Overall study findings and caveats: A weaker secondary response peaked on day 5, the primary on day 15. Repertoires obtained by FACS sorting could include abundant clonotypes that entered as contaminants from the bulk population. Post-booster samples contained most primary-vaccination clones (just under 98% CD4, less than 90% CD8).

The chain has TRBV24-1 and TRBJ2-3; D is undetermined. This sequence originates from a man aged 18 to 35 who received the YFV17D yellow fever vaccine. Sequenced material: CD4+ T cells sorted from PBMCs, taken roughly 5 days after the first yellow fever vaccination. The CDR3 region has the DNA TGTGCCACCAGTGGGAGCACAGATACGCAGTATTTT. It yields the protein CATSGSTDTQYF.